What follows are 18 T cell receptor beta chains derived from one specimen sequenced in a study of radiotherapy plus CTLA-4 blockade in lung cancer. The data were produced by immunoSEQ multiplex PCR, yet TCRdb's version contains in-frame clones alone and is incomplete. The sample yields about 40,000 clones, roughly 85% seen once. The specimen was peripheral blood, collected from a patient treated with radiotherapy plus ipilimumab. These receptors came from a human donor with non-small cell lung cancer whose response to radiotherapy plus ipilimumab could not be evaluated.

This clone was found a few times. The chain has TRBV11-3 and TRBJ1-1, with D perhaps TRBD1 (6 bases). The CDR3 runs to 15 residues. The V end was cut by 2 bases, the J end by 1 base, with 11 bases between. The V gene's germline CDR1 is SGHNT and CDR2 YENEEA. The CDR3 protein is CASSLQGGGNTEAFF. In nucleotides, the CDR3 is TGTGCCAGCAGCTTACAGGGAGGGGGGAACACTGAAGCTTTCTTT.

The V gene is TRBV6-1, the J gene TRBJ2-5; D is unclear. Trimming pared 2 bases from V and 6 bases from J, leaving 10 bases between. From germline, CDR1 is MNHNS and CDR2 SASEGT. The CDR3 totals 13 residues. As DNA, the CDR3 is TGTGCCAGCAGTGAATTCACGCCTAAGACCCAGTACTTC. This codes for CASSEFTPKTQYF.

The chain links TRBV25-1 to TRBJ2-2, with 9 nucleotides matching TRBD1. V trimming: 4 bases; J trimming: 6 bases; junction bases outside the gene matches: 3. Per germline, CDR1 MGHDK and CDR2 SYGVNS. The CDR3 covers 14 residues. CDR3 nucleotide sequence: TGTGCCAGCAGTGGCCGACAGGGGGCCGGGGAGCTGTTTTTT. Encoded protein: CASSGRQGAGELFF. Combining the CDR3 with reference TRBV25-1 and TRBJ2-2 gives the whole variable domain EADIYQTPRYLVIGTGKKITLECSQTMGHDKMYWYQQDPGMELHLIHYSYGVNSTEKGDLSSESTVSRIRTEHFPLTLESARPSHTSQYLCASSGRQGAGELFFGEGSRLTVL.

This sequence joins TRBV4-2 and TRBJ2-7, with 9 bases aligning to TRBD1. CDR1 and CDR2 from the germline V gene are LGHNA and YNFKEQ. The CDR3 is 15 amino acids. J gave up 5 bases and V 6 bases, and 11 bases lay outside the gene matches. The chain's CDR3 is CASSVGDRDPDEQYF. CDR3 sequence (DNA): TGTGCCAGCAGTGTAGGGGACAGGGATCCCGACGAGCAGTACTTC.

A few counts support this clone. At one end, the junction sequence differs from germline, possibly due to a read error. The chain recombines TRBV7-7 with TRBJ2-1, with 12 nucleotides matching TRBD2. The germline CDR1 and CDR2 sequences are SSHAT and FNYEAQ (reference sequence). The CDR3 has 14 residues. Written as DNA, the CDR3 is TGTGCTAGCAGCGCTAGCGGGAGGGTGGGTGAGCAGTTCTTC. Encoded protein: CASSASGRVGEQFF.

This clone is a singleton in its sample. This chain joins TRBV28 and TRBJ2-7; 7 bases line up with TRBD2. J lost 0 bases, V lost 5 bases, and 7 bases had no gene match. This CDR3 comprises 15 residues. Germline CDR1 and CDR2: MDHEN and SYDVKM. CDR3 DNA: TGTGCCAGCAGTGGGGCCCGGGGGGTCTCCTACGAGCAGTACTTC. Protein: CASSGARGVSYEQYF.

The rearrangement uses TRBV18 and TRBJ2-3, with 7 bases lining up with TRBD1. The CDR3 consists of 13 residues. The junction had 3 bases not matched to a gene; V was cut back by 0 bases and J by 9 bases. Germline CDR1 reads KGHSH; CDR2 reads LQKENI. The chain's CDR3 is CASSPPPGQTQYF. The DNA of the CDR3 is TGTGCCAGCTCACCACCGCCGGGACAGACGCAGTATTTT. Supplemented by reference TRBV18 and TRBJ2-3, the full variable domain reads NAGVMQNPRHLVRRRGQEARLRCSPMKGHSHVYWYRQLPEEGLKFMVYLQKENIIDESGMPKERFSAEFPKEGPSILRIQQVVRGDSAAYFCASSPPPGQTQYFGPGTRLTVL.

This sequence joins TRBV5-4 and TRBJ1-2, with D unclear. Between the trimmed V and J ends, which lost 1 base and 2 bases, there was a span of 15 bases. Germline lookup yields CDR1 SGHNT and CDR2 YYREEE (reference sequence). The CDR3 sequence is 16 residues long. The CDR3 reads CASSLHEPEFNYGYTF. CDR3 nucleotide sequence: TGTGCCAGCAGCTTGCATGAACCGGAGTTCAACTATGGCTACACCTTC. The complete variable domain, with remaining parts taken from reference TRBV5-4 and TRBJ1-2, reads ETGVTQSPTHLIKTRGQQVTLRCSSQSGHNTVSWYQQALGQGPQFIFQYYREEENGRGNFPPRFSGLQFPNYSSELNVNALELDDSALYLCASSLHEPEFNYGYTFGSGTRLTVV.

The rearrangement links TRBV19 to TRBJ1-2, with D possibly TRBD1 on 5 matching bases. CDR1 LNHDA and CDR2 SQIVND come from the germline V gene (reference sequence). The CDR3 consists of 12 residues. The V end was cut by 6 bases, the J end by 2 bases, with 7 bases between. The CDR3 nucleotides are TGTGCCAGTAGGAACAGGAACTATGGCTACACCTTC. Translation: CASRNRNYGYTF.

Worth noting for this clone: This specimen includes other DNA sequences encoding the same CDR3. The V gene is TRBV7-2, the J gene TRBJ1-2; 7 positions match TRBD1. This CDR3 comprises 13 residues. CDR1 and CDR2 (germline): SGHTA, FQGNSA. J gave up 2 bases and V 3 bases, and 0 bases lay outside the gene matches. In DNA, the CDR3 is TGTGCCAGCAGCTTGGGACAGAACTATGGCTACACCTTC. This gives the protein CASSLGQNYGYTF.

V gene TRBV7-9 combines with J gene TRBJ1-1; D is possibly TRBD1 (5 bases). V shed 5 bases and J shed 5 bases, with 24 bases lying between them. This CDR3 comprises 17 residues. The germline V gene has CDR1 SEHNR and CDR2 FQNEAQ (reference sequence). CDR3 sequence reads: CASSQDVFRPGGTEAFF. The CDR3 coding sequence is TGTGCCAGCAGCCAAGATGTATTCCGGCCCGGGGGTACTGAAGCTTTCTTT. The full variable domain, completed using reference TRBV7-9 and TRBJ1-1, is DTGVSQNPRHKITKRGQNVTFRCDPISEHNRLYWYRQTLGQGPEFLTYFQNEAQLEKSRLLSDRFSAERPKGSFSTLEIQRTEQGDSAMYLCASSQDVFRPGGTEAFFGQGTRLTVV.

This clone was seen a few times. Other DNA sequences from this sample encode an identical CDR3 as well. This chain links TRBV11-2 with TRBJ1-1; possible D gene TRBD1, 5 bases. The CDR3 has 13 residues. The germline CDR1 and CDR2 sequences are SGHAT and FQNNGV. Trimming took off 5 bases at V and 3 bases at J, with 10 bases between the two ends. This CDR3 reads CASSRGLDTEAFF. The CDR3, as DNA: TGTGCCAGCAGCAGGGGACTGGACACTGAAGCTTTCTTT.

This chain uses TRBV28 with TRBJ2-2; TRBD2 aligns across 7 bases. Trimming cost V 5 bases and J 6 bases; bases outside gene matches: 12. This CDR3 has 16 residues. The V gene's germline CDR1 is MDHEN and CDR2 SYDVKM. CDR3 residues: CASSLGTGLSPGELFF. CDR3 sequence (DNA): TGTGCCAGCAGTCTTGGGACGGGACTAAGCCCCGGGGAGCTGTTTTTT.

The chain couples TRBV19 to TRBJ2-5; 11 bases fit TRBD2. CDR1 LNHDA and CDR2 SQIVND come from the germline V gene (reference sequence). J lost 1 base, V lost 7 bases, and 14 bases had no gene match. CDR3 size: 18 residues. The CDR3 protein is CASKVIAGGPLGQETQYF. CDR3 bases: TGTGCCAGTAAGGTAATAGCGGGGGGGCCTTTGGGCCAAGAGACCCAGTACTTC.

The chain is built from TRBV7-9 and TRBJ2-2; possibly TRBD2 for D (6 bases). Per the germline V gene, CDR1 is SEHNR and CDR2 is FQNEAQ (reference sequence). The length of the CDR3 is 17 residues. With 1 base removed from V and 4 bases from J, the gap between germline ends came to 16 bases. CDR3 loop: CASSLVYDPSVTGELFF. CDR3 coding DNA: TGTGCCAGCAGCTTAGTTTACGACCCTAGCGTCACCGGGGAGCTGTTTTTT.

The chain links TRBV18 to TRBJ2-7; a possible D gene is TRBD1 (6 bases). Germline V gene sequence: CDR1 KGHSH, CDR2 LQKENI. V lost 6 bases to trimming and J lost 2 bases, with 11 bases between them. The length of the CDR3 is 13 residues. The CDR3 is CASSGGPPYEQYF. The CDR3 bases are TGTGCCAGCTCTGGGGGCCCTCCCTACGAGCAGTACTTC.

This clone is a singleton in its sample. The V call is TRBV2, the J call TRBJ1-5, with D hard to call. CDR3 length equals 13 residues. Germline CDR1 and CDR2: SNHLY and FYNNEI. Trimming left V 8 bases short and J 0 bases short, with 8 bases between. In DNA, the CDR3 is TGTGCCAGCGTTCGAGATAGCAATCAGCCCCAGCATTTT. It is translated as CASVRDSNQPQHF.

The chain employs TRBV4-1 and TRBJ1-2; 9 bases agree with TRBD1. Germline V CDR1 and CDR2: MGHRA, YSYEKL. CDR3 length: 19 residues. The V gene end was trimmed by 3 bases and the J gene end by 0 bases; junction bases not matched to a gene: 14. The CDR3 DNA reads TGCGCCAGCAGCCAGGGGGGCCTGGGACAGGGACAACCTAACTATGGCTACACCTTC. Encoded protein: CASSQGGLGQGQPNYGYTF.